Below are 30 T cell receptor beta chains sequenced from a single sample in a study of blood T cell repertoires in COVID-19 (dated by TCRdb to 2020 to 2022). The method was the immunoSEQ multiplex PCR assay. Entries here come from immuneACCESS through TCRdb and include only in-frame sequences with V and J called. Some clones fail to appear in such tables; in the studies checked, an unresolved V gene covers under half of the shortfall, and the cause of the remainder is unknown. The sample records 500,000 or so clones, 75% to 90% of which are singletons. The ten biggest clones cover 0.7% of the sample. The sample comprised PBMCs or T cells enriched from blood (not recorded which). The source of these receptors is a woman younger than 30 who had recovered from COVID-19.

The chain uses TRBV5-1 and TRBJ2-5; the D gene is possibly TRBD2 (6 bases). The CDR3 loop spans 16 amino acids. Looked up from germline, CDR1 is SGHRS and CDR2 is YFSETQ. V lost 3 bases and J lost 5, with 20 bases in between. The CDR3 DNA is TGCGCCAGCAGCTCGATCGTGGACGGCGGGGAGGAGACCCAGTACTTC. Its translation: CASSSIVDGGEETQYF. The entire variable domain, with the rest obtained from reference TRBV5-1 and TRBJ2-5, is as follows: KAGVTQTPRYLIKTRGQQVTLSCSPISGHRSVSWYQQTPGQGLQFLFEYFSETQRNKGNFPGRFSGRQFSNSRSEMNVSTLELGDSALYLCASSSIVDGGEETQYFGPGTRLLVL.

The chain links TRBV3-1 (or the pseudogene TRBV3-2) to TRBJ2-3, with 10 bases that match TRBD2. V lost 0 bases to trimming and J lost 7 bases; unmatched junction nucleotides: 7. The CDR3 has 16 amino acids. CDR1 and CDR2 from the germline V gene are LGHDT and YNNKEL (reference sequence). CDR3 in amino acids: CASSQESSGGANTQYF. The CDR3 region has the DNA TGTGCCAGCAGCCAAGAATCCAGCGGGGGGGCCAATACGCAGTATTTT.

This chain joins TRBV28 and TRBJ1-6; D is ambiguous. From germline, CDR1 is MDHEN and CDR2 SYDVKM. V was clipped by 6 bases and J by 8 bases, with 11 bases between them. The CDR3 consists of 13 residues. CDR3 DNA: TGTGCCAGCAGCCCAAACCGGTATTCACCCCTCCACTTT. Encoded protein: CASSPNRYSPLHF.

This clone has a single count. J is TRBJ2-7 and V is TRBV5-1, with D uncertain. The germline gives CDR1 SGHRS, CDR2 YFSETQ. The CDR3 has 14 residues. V lost 2 bases to trimming and J lost 4 bases, with 13 bases between them. In DNA form, the CDR3 reads TGCGCCAGCAGCTTACAGACCGGTGGGTACGAGCAGTACTTC. It yields the protein CASSLQTGGYEQYF. Full variable domain (rest looked up from reference TRBV5-1 and TRBJ2-7): KAGVTQTPRYLIKTRGQQVTLSCSPISGHRSVSWYQQTPGQGLQFLFEYFSETQRNKGNFPGRFSGRQFSNSRSEMNVSTLELGDSALYLCASSLQTGGYEQYFGPGTRLTVT.

The V and J genes are TRBV5-1 and TRBJ1-2, with D perhaps matching TRBD1 (6 bases). V was shortened by 3 bases and J by 8 bases, with 11 bases between the two germline ends. The CDR3 runs 12 residues. The germline V gene encodes CDR1 SGHRS and CDR2 YFSETQ. The CDR3 is CASSSDSSGYTF. For the CDR3, the DNA is TGCGCCAGCAGCTCGGACAGTAGCGGCTACACCTTC.

The V and J genes are TRBV2 and TRBJ1-2; 7 bases line up with TRBD1. CDR3 length equals 15 residues. With V trimmed by 2 bases and J by 8 bases, 11 bases remained unmatched. CDR1 and CDR2 from the germline V gene are SNHLY and FYNNEI. This CDR3 reads CASSESLGQGGGYTF. The CDR3 DNA reads TGTGCCAGCAGTGAATCACTGGGGCAGGGGGGAGGCTACACCTTC.

This chain connects TRBV4-1 to TRBJ1-5, with D possibly TRBD1 on 6 matching bases. Germline V lookup: CDR1 MGHRA, CDR2 YSYEKL. The CDR3 contains 16 residues. With 3 bases removed from V and 0 bases from J, the gap between germline ends came to 12 bases. The CDR3 is CASSQIQGNSNQPQHF. In DNA form, the CDR3 reads TGCGCCAGCAGCCAGATTCAGGGGAATAGCAATCAGCCCCAGCATTTT.

V gene TRBV7-6 combines with J gene TRBJ1-2; TRBD1 might be the D (5 bases). The V gene lost 1 base and the J gene lost 2 bases, with 11 bases spanning the gap. This CDR3 is 15 amino acids long. Germline assignment: CDR1 SGHVS and CDR2 FNYEAQ. The CDR3 sequence is CASSLVGASNYGYTF. The CDR3 DNA reads as TGTGCCAGCAGCTTAGTTGGGGCCTCGAACTATGGCTACACCTTC.

The J gene is TRBJ1-2, the V gene TRBV7-9; D uncertain. Germline V lookup: CDR1 SEHNR, CDR2 FQNEAQ (reference sequence). V was trimmed by 4 bases and J by 6 bases, leaving 12 bases between them. The CDR3 spans 13 residues. The CDR3 protein is CASSSSGMDGYTF. The CDR3 region has the DNA TGTGCCAGCAGCTCCTCGGGGATGGATGGCTACACCTTC.

The chain has TRBV5-8 and TRBJ2-3; 7 nucleotides agree with TRBD2. This CDR3 spans 15 amino acids. Germline loops: CDR1 SGHTS, CDR2 YDEGEE. V dropped 2 bases and J dropped 1; count of bases not matched to a gene: 4. CDR3 nucleotides: TGTGCCAGCAGCTTACGAGGGAGGGGCACAGATACGCAGTATTTT. It codes for CASSLRGRGTDTQYF.

CDR3 nucleotide sequence: TGTGCCACCCACGAAGGGGGAACTAGCAATCAGCCCCAGCATTTT. Translation gives CATHEGGTSNQPQHF. The chain couples TRBV6-5 to TRBJ1-5, with D maybe TRBD1 (6 bases). V gave up 10 bases and J gave up 0 bases, with 16 bases separating them. CDR3 length: 15 residues. CDR1 and CDR2 from the germline V gene are MNHEY and SVGAGI.

The rearrangement joins TRBV10-3 to TRBJ1-6, with a possible D match to TRBD1 (5 bases). V was shortened by 0 bases and J by 6 bases, with 18 bases between the two germline ends. This CDR3 contains 18 residues. Germline assignment: CDR1 ENHRY and CDR2 SYGVKD. The CDR3 reads CAISESPLGALLNSPLHF. CDR3 nucleotides: TGTGCCATCAGTGAGTCCCCCCTAGGGGCGCTTCTTAATTCACCCCTCCACTTT.

The V gene is TRBV15, the J gene TRBJ1-1; the D is unclear. CDR3 length equals 12 residues. The V gene's germline CDR1 is LNHNV and CDR2 YYDKDF (reference sequence). Trimming pared 1 base from V and 7 bases from J, leaving 7 bases between. In DNA, the CDR3 is TGTGCCACCAGCAGAGCAGCGGATGAAGCTTTCTTT. Its translation: CATSRAADEAFF.

This chain uses TRBV19 with TRBJ1-2; unclear D gene. Per the germline V gene, CDR1 is LNHDA and CDR2 is SQIVND (reference sequence). V was clipped by 5 bases and J by 8 bases, with 9 bases between them. CDR3 size: 11 residues. The CDR3 loop is CASSPGKGYTF. The CDR3 nucleotides read TGTGCCAGTAGTCCGGGGAAGGGCTACACCTTC.

The rearrangement links TRBV2 to TRBJ2-7; TRBD1 might be the D (6 bases). CDR1 SNHLY and CDR2 FYNNEI come from the germline V gene. V lost 7 bases and J lost 5, with 15 bases in between. The length of the CDR3 is 13 residues. CDR3 sequence reads: CASIAIQGDEQYF. The CDR3 DNA reads as TGTGCCAGCATCGCAATACAGGGTGACGAGCAGTACTTC. Drawing the rest from reference TRBV2 and TRBJ2-7, the complete variable domain is EPEVTQTPSHQVTQMGQEVILRCVPISNHLYFYWYRQILGQKVEFLVSFYNNEISEKSEIFDDQFSVERPDGSNFTLKIRSTKLEDSAMYFCASIAIQGDEQYFGPGTRLTVT.

Written as DNA, the CDR3 is TGTGCCAGCAGTCTTAGGTCCGGGAGCAGACACATGAACACTGAAGCTTTCTTT. Translating it yields CASSLRSGSRHMNTEAFF. V is TRBV6-6 and J is TRBJ1-1; D is ambiguous. Germline CDR1 MNHNY, CDR2 SVGAGI (reference sequence). The CDR3 consists of 18 residues. The V gene lost 5 bases and the J gene lost 0 bases, with 22 bases spanning the gap.

V gene TRBV7-2 combines with J gene TRBJ2-1; possibly TRBD1 for D (6 bases). This CDR3 is built from 13 residues. From germline, CDR1 is SGHTA and CDR2 FQGNSA. Trimming pared 5 bases from V and 8 bases from J, leaving 13 bases between. CDR3 sequence: CASSPDRRYEQFF. Here the CDR3 DNA reads TGTGCCAGCAGCCCCGACAGGAGATATGAGCAGTTCTTC.

Points on this clone: At one end, the junction sequence differs from germline, possibly due to a read error. The chain employs TRBV27 and TRBJ2-7; 8 bases fit TRBD2. The CDR3 is made up of 13 amino acids. Germline lookup yields CDR1 MNHEY and CDR2 SMNVEV (reference sequence). The CDR3 DNA reads as TGTGCCAGCAGCTCTGCCGGGGGGGCCAAACTGGACTTC. Protein product: CASSSAGGAKLDF.

The chain combines TRBV10-3 with TRBJ1-1, with a weak D call TRBD1 (6 bases). The CDR3 totals 14 residues. CDR1 is ENHRY and CDR2 is SYGVKD in the germline V gene. The V end lost 11 bases, the J end lost 3 bases, and 19 bases lay between the germline ends. The CDR3 region is CAANDRSSHTEAFF. The CDR3 region has the DNA TGTGCCGCTAACGACAGGTCGAGCCACACTGAAGCTTTCTTT.

The rearrangement joins TRBV18 to TRBJ1-3; D unresolved. The germline V and J ends were trimmed by 5 bases and 2 bases, with 10 bases remaining between them. Germline V lookup: CDR1 KGHSH, CDR2 LQKENI. This CDR3 has 14 residues. DNA of the CDR3: TGTGCCAGCTCATACGGCGGGGCTGGAAACACCATATATTTT. It translates to CASSYGGAGNTIYF.

The chain uses TRBV30 and TRBJ1-1; a weak D match, TRBD1 (6 bases). CDR3 size: 16 residues. Germline CDR1 and CDR2: GTSNPN and SVGIG (reference sequence). V dropped 1 base and J dropped 3 bases, with 18 bases sitting between them. As DNA, the CDR3 is TGTGCCTGGAGTGGGTCAGGGGTGAGAGGGGACACTGAAGCTTTCTTT. As protein: CAWSGSGVRGDTEAFF.

This clone was counted a few times. CDR3 nucleotides: TGCGCCAGCAGCTTCGACAGCTCGAACACTGAAGCTTTCTTT. Translation gives CASSFDSSNTEAFF. This chain links TRBV5-1 with TRBJ1-1; weak D call: TRBD1 (5 bases). Germline loops: CDR1 SGHRS, CDR2 YFSETQ. The CDR3 has 14 residues. V was trimmed by 2 bases and J by 1 base, leaving 9 bases between them.

The rearrangement joins TRBV6-5 to TRBJ1-1; D not resolved. CDR1 MNHEY and CDR2 SVGAGI come from the germline V gene. V shed 0 bases and J shed 4 bases, with 9 bases lying between them. This CDR3 region has 14 residues. CDR3 protein: CASSYSSGSTEAFF. The CDR3 nucleotides are TGTGCCAGCAGTTACTCGTCAGGTAGCACTGAAGCTTTCTTT.

The gene calls are TRBV6-5 and TRBJ2-1; 13 nucleotides line up with TRBD2. The length of the CDR3 is 14 residues. CDR1 and CDR2 from the germline V gene are MNHEY and SVGAGI. J was trimmed by 12 bases and V by 7 bases; bases with no gene match: 9. The DNA of the CDR3 is TGTGCCAGCATTCTGCAACTAGCGGGGGGGCTGCAGTTCTTC. It codes for CASILQLAGGLQFF.

CDR3 amino acids: CASSEPSRPQHF. CDR3 nucleotide sequence: TGCGCCAGCAGTGAGCCCTCCCGGCCCCAGCATTTT. The chain couples TRBV10-2 to TRBJ1-5; D remains unclear. With 2 bases removed from V and 9 bases from J, the gap between germline ends came to 8 bases. Germline CDR1 WSHSY, CDR2 SAAADI. The CDR3 covers 12 residues.

This clone has only a few counts. The CDR3 DNA is TGCAGTGCTAGTCAGGACTACGAGCAGTACTTC. The encoded protein is CSASQDYEQYF. The rearrangement joins TRBV20-1 to TRBJ2-7; no clear D. In germline, CDR1 is DFQATT, CDR2 SNEGSKA (reference sequence). The CDR3 length is 11 residues. The V end was cut by 3 bases, the J end by 3 bases, with 6 bases between.

The chain combines TRBV9 with TRBJ2-1; 10 bases line up with TRBD2. The CDR3 covers 16 residues. J lost 4 bases, V lost 1 base, and 5 bases had no gene match. Germline assignment: CDR1 SGDLS and CDR2 YYNGEE. DNA of the CDR3: TGTGCCAGCAGCGTAAGGGTGACTAGCGGGTACAATGAGCAGTTCTTC. Amino acid sequence: CASSVRVTSGYNEQFF.

The chain has TRBV6-5 and TRBJ1-5, with 10 nucleotides matching TRBD1. Germline assignment: CDR1 MNHEY and CDR2 SVGAGI. V was clipped by 5 bases and J by 5 bases; unmatched bases: 6. This CDR3 has 15 residues. The CDR3 reads CASSPDRGGDQPQHF. The CDR3 DNA reads TGTGCCAGCAGTCCGGACAGGGGGGGGGATCAGCCCCAGCATTTT.

This chain links TRBV4-2 with TRBJ1-3; D might be TRBD1 (6 bases). Trimming cost V 4 bases and J 6 bases, with 13 bases left between them. The CDR3 contains 14 residues. The germline CDR1 and CDR2 sequences are LGHNA and YNFKEQ. CDR3 coding DNA: TGTGCCAGCAGCCCGACAGGTTCCAAAAACACCATATATTTT. The encoded protein is CASSPTGSKNTIYF.

The V gene is TRBV28, the J gene TRBJ1-2; no reliable D call. The CDR3 extends over 12 amino acids. Germline CDR1 MDHEN, CDR2 SYDVKM. Between the trimmed V and J ends, which lost 8 bases and 2 bases, there was a span of 9 bases. CDR3 DNA: TGTGCCAGCTCCTACGGGAACTATGGCTACACCTTC. It encodes CASSYGNYGYTF.